This TCR beta chain was observed in a study of Ad26.COV2.S vaccination and SARS-CoV-2 variants. Treatment given: approximately 18 received Ad26.COV2.S at low or high dose, single or two shots; roughly 5 received placebo; per-sample allocation not given. At day 63 after the first vaccine or placebo injection, samples were drawn. The protocol was immunoSEQ multiplex PCR, while the TCRdb copy is restricted to in-frame clones and leaves out a portion. Found here are 410,000 or so clones, approximately 90% of them singletons; the top ten hold more than 1.5%. V was pared by 4 bases and J by 2 bases, with 9 bases of the junction left unmatched. The CDR3 is made up of 16 amino acids. CDR1 is LNHDA and CDR2 is SQIVND in the germline V gene (reference sequence).

This specimen was peripheral blood, taken in a trial of Ad26.COV2.S vaccine versus placebo. The receptor comes from a person between 18 and 65 years old who received the Ad26.COV2.S COVID-19 vaccine or a placebo. The rearrangement uses TRBV19 and TRBJ2-3; 7 bases agree with TRBD2. Here the CDR3 reads CASSKPSGTYTDTQYF. The CDR3 DNA reads as TGTGCCAGTAGTAAACCTAGCGGAACATACACAGATACGCAGTATTTT.